This T cell receptor beta chain was profiled in a study of blood T cell repertoires in COVID-19. About the research overall: In each case, the material was cDNA or gDNA derived from T cells, B-cell-depleted T cells, or PBMCs.

The repertoire was sequenced with immunoSEQ multiplex PCR; TCRdb's copy has only in-frame clones and lacks some. The top ten clones hold less than 45% of a sample with under 80,000 clones, 83% of them seen once. V was clipped by 1 base and J by 1 base; unmatched bases: 9. The length of the CDR3 is 18 residues. The germline gives CDR1 SGHVS, CDR2 FQNEAQ. The TCR sequence derives from a man at least 80 years old with acute or convalescent COVID-19. V is TRBV7-8 and J is TRBJ2-7, with 11 bases identical to TRBD1. The material sequenced was peripheral blood. DNA for the CDR3: TGTGCCAGCAGCTTAGAAGTGACCGGGACAGGGGGATCCTACGAGCAGTACTTC. This gives the protein CASSLEVTGTGGSYEQYF.